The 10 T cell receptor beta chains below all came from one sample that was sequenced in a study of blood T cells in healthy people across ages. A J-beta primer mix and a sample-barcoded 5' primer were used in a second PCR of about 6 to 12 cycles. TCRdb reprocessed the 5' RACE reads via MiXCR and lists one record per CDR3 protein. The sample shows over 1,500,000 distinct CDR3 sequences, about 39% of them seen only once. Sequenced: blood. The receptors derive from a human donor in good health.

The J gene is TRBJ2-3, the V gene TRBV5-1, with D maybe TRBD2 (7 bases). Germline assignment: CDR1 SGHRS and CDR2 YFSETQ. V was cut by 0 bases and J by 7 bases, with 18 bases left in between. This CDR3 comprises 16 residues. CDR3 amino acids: CASSLVGGGTSHTQYF. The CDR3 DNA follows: TGCGCCAGCAGCTTGGTGGGCGGGGGCACCTCGCATACGCAGTATTTT.

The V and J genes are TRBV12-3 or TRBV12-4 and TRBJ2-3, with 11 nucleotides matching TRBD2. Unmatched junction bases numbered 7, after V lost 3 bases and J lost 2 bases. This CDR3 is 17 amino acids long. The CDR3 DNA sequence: TGTGCCAGCAGTTTTTCTACTAGCGGGGGTTACACAGATACGCAGTATTTT. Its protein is CASSFSTSGGYTDTQYF.

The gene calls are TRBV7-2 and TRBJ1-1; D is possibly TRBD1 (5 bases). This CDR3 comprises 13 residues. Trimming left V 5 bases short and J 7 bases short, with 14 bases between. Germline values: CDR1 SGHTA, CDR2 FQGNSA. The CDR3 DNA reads TGTGCCAGCAGCCCGGGACCCGGCGTTGAAGCTTTCTTT. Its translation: CASSPGPGVEAFF.

In nucleotides, the CDR3 is TGCAGCGTTGTGGGCGGGACAGGGACACCAGTTGGAGGCTACACCTTC. Protein sequence: CSVVGGTGTPVGGYTF. The chain employs TRBV29-1 and TRBJ1-2; 9 nucleotides align to TRBD1. J gave up 8 bases and V 4 bases, and 17 bases lay outside the gene matches. The germline CDR1 and CDR2 sequences are SQVTM and ANQGSEA. The CDR3 loop spans 16 amino acids.

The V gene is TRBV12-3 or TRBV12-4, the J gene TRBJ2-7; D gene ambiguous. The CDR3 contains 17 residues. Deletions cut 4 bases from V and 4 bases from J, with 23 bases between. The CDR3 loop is CASSSRRWAPQGYEQYF. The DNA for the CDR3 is TGTGCCAGCAGTTCACGCCGGTGGGCACCCCAAGGTTACGAGCAGTACTTC.

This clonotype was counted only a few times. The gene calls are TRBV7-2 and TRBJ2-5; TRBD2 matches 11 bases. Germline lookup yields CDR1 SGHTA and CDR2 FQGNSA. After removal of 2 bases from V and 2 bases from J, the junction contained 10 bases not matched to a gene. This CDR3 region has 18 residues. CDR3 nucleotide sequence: TGTGCCAGCAGCTTATCGGCTAGCGGGGGGACCGGGCAAGAGACCCAGTACTTC. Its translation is CASSLSASGGTGQETQYF. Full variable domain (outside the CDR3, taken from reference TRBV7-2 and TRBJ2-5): GAGVSQSPSNKVTEKGKDVELRCDPISGHTALYWYRQSLGQGLEFLIYFQGNSAPDKSGLPSDRFSAERTGGSVSTLTIQRTQQEDSAVYLCASSLSASGGTGQETQYFGPGTRLLVL.

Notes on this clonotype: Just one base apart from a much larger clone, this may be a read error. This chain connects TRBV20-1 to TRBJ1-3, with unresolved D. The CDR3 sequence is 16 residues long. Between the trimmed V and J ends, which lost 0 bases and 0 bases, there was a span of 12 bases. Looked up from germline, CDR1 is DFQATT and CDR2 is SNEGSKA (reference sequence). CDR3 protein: CSARDLSGPSGNTIYF. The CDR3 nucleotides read TGCAGTGCTAGAGATCTCTCAGGACCCTCTGGAAACACCATATATTTT.

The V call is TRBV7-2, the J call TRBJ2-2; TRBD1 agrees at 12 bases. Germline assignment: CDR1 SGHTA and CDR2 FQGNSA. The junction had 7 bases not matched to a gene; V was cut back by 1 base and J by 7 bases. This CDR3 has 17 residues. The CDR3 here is CASSLVGTGGSGGELFF. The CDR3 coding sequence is TGTGCCAGCAGCTTAGTGGGGACAGGGGGCTCTGGCGGGGAGCTGTTTTTT.

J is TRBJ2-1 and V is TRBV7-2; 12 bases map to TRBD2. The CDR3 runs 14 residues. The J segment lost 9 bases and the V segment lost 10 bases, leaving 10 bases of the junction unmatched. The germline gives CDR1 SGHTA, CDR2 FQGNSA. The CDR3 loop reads CATVTSGGLGEQFF. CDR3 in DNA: TGTGCCACCGTGACTAGCGGGGGCTTGGGTGAGCAGTTCTTC. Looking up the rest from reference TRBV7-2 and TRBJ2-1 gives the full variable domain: GAGVSQSPSNKVTEKGKDVELRCDPISGHTALYWYRQSLGQGLEFLIYFQGNSAPDKSGLPSDRFSAERTGGSVSTLTIQRTQQEDSAVYLCATVTSGGLGEQFFGPGTRLTVL.

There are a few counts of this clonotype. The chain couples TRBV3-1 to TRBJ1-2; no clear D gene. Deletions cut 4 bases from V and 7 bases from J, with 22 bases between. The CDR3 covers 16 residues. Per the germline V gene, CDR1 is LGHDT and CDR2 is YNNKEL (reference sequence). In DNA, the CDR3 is TGTGCCAGCAGCCCAAATCTCGGAGCGGCGCCAGGTGGCTACACCTTC. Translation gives CASSPNLGAAPGGYTF.